This T cell receptor beta chain was documented in a study of metastatic and nonmetastatic thyroid tumors. At the level of the study: For malignant and benign thyroid patients, tumor or nodule tissue and blood were the sources whose repertoires were compared.

The V gene lost 1 base and the J gene lost 7 bases, with 8 bases spanning the gap. The CDR3 spans 12 residues. Per germline, CDR1 LGHDT and CDR2 YNNKEL (reference sequence). Under the authors' procedure: Construction of a distant-metastasis classifier for papillary thyroid cancer relied on CDR3 differences across clinicopathological groups. With MiXCR, TCRdb called clones anew from the PCR reads. The V and J calls were determined by TCRdb, not by the authors. This table has 20,000 to 30,000 clones, over 10% appearing once. This clone was detected a few times. Thyroid surgery took place with no prior treatment in any patient.

The sequence came from a female donor with papillary thyroid cancer or a benign thyroid nodule (not recorded which). Some clones in this sample may be carry-over from other donors' samples. The specimen was blood. This chain links TRBV3-1 with TRBJ2-7; D remains unclear. The DNA of the CDR3 is TGTGCCAGCAGCCAAGCGGTGGGAGAGCAGTACTTC. Its protein product is CASSQAVGEQYF.